The 4 T cell receptor beta chains presented below share a single source sample, sequenced in a study of T-cell memory formation after mild COVID-19. TCRdb ran MiXCR on the 5' RACE reads and lists one entry per CDR3 protein. The sample comprises 350,000 to 500,000 distinct CDR3 sequences, 15% to 20% of which are singletons, and roughly 21% rests with the top ten. The specimen was PBMCs or a T cell subset sorted from them (not recorded which). The receptors originated from a man aged 18 to 29 who had mild COVID-19 (a few samples of this study predate the infection). Cell type and time point are not known.

The chain has TRBV6-2 or TRBV6-3 and TRBJ2-7, with a possible D match to TRBD1 (5 bases). CDR3 length: 14 residues. V lost 2 bases and J lost 3, with 11 bases in between. CDR1 is MNHEY and CDR2 is SVGEGT in the germline V gene. DNA of the CDR3: TGTGCCAGCAGTTACGGGGCAGAACACTACGAGCAGTACGTC. It encodes CASSYGAEHYEQYV.

This clonotype was observed a few times. The V and J genes are TRBV12-3 or TRBV12-4 and TRBJ2-7; the match to TRBD2 covers 13 bases. V gave up 10 bases and J gave up 6 bases; unmatched junction bases: 9. The CDR3 covers 14 residues. CDR3 DNA: TGTGCCATCCGGACTAGCGGGGGATCCCTCGAGCAGTACTTC. Protein: CAIRTSGGSLEQYF.

This clonotype came up a few times. A junction end diverges from the germline sequence, so it may reflect a read error. V is TRBV27 and J is TRBJ2-5; D possibly matches TRBD1 or TRBD2 (6 bases each). This CDR3 contains 13 residues. The V gene's germline CDR1 is MNHEY and CDR2 SMNVEV (reference sequence). CDR3 sequence reads: CASSASTSGAVDF. CDR3 nucleotides: TGTGCCAGCAGTGCATCAACCTCGGGGGCTGTGGACTTC.

This clonotype has only one observation. The chain couples TRBV21-1 to TRBJ2-1; the table gives TRBD1 as D, unverified against the DNA. TRBV21-1 is a pseudogene segment. CDR3 length equals 15 residues. CDR3 protein: CASSKGKGWHDEQFF. In nucleotides, the CDR3 is TGTGCCAGCAGCAAGGGGAAAGGGTGGCACGATGAGCAGTTCTTC.